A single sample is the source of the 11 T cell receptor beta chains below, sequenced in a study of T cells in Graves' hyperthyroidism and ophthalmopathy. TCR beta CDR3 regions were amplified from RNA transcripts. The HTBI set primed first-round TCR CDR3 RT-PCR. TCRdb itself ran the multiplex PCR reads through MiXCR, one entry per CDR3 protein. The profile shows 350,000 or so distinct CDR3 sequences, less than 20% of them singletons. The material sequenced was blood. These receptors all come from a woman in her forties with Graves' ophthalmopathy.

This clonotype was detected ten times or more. The DNA of the CDR3 is TGTGCCAGCAGTTTATTGCCGAGCTCCTACGAGCAGTACTTC. Protein sequence: CASSLLPSSYEQYF. This chain uses TRBV27 with TRBJ2-7; D is ambiguous. The V gene lost 1 base and the J gene lost 0 bases, with 7 bases spanning the gap. The germline V gene encodes CDR1 MNHEY and CDR2 SMNVEV (reference sequence). The CDR3 loop spans 14 amino acids.

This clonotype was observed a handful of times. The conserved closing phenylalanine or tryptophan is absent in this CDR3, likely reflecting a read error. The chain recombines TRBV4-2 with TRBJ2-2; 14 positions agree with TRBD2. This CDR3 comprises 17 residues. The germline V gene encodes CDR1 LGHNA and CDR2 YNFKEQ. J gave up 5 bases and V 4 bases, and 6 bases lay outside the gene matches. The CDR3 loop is CASSRQRLAGGTGELFL. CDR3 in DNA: TGTGCCAGCAGCCGACAAAGACTAGCGGGAGGGACCGGGGAGCTGTTTCTT.

CDR3 DNA: TGTGCCAGCAGTTTAGTCAGGAAATCTAACTATGGCTACACCTTC. Its protein is CASSLVRKSNYGYTF. V usage is TRBV12-3 or TRBV12-4 and J usage is TRBJ1-2; no clear D. The CDR3 covers 15 residues. The V end was cut by 1 base, the J end by 0 bases, with 9 bases between.

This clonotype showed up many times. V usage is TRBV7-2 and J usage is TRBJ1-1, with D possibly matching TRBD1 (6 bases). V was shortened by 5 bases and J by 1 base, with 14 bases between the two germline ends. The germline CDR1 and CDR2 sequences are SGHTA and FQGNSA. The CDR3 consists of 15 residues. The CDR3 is CASSKTGLGNTEAFF. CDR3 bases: TGTGCCAGCAGCAAGACAGGCCTAGGGAACACTGAAGCTTTCTTT.

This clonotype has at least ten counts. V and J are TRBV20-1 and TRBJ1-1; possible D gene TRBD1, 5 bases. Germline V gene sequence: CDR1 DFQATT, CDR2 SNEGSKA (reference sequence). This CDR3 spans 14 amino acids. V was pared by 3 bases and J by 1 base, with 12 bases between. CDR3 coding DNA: TGCAGTGCTAGCCCGAGAACAGGGAACACTGAAGCTTTCTTT. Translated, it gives CSASPRTGNTEAFF.

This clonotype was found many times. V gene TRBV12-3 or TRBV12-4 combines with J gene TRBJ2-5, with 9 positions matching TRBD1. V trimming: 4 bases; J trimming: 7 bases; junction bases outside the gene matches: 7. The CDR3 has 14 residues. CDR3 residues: CASSSGQGARTQYF. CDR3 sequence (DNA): TGTGCCAGCAGTTCGGGACAGGGAGCGAGGACCCAGTACTTC.

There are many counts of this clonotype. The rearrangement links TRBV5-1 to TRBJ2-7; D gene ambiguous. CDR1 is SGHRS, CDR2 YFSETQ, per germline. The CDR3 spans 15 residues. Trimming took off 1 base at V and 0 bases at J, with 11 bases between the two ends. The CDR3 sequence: CASSLRVAGSYEQYF. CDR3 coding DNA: TGCGCCAGCAGCTTGAGGGTAGCAGGCTCCTACGAGCAGTACTTC. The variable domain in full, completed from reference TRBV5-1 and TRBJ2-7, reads KAGVTQTPRYLIKTRGQQVTLSCSPISGHRSVSWYQQTPGQGLQFLFEYFSETQRNKGNFPGRFSGRQFSNSRSEMNVSTLELGDSALYLCASSLRVAGSYEQYFGPGTRLTVT.

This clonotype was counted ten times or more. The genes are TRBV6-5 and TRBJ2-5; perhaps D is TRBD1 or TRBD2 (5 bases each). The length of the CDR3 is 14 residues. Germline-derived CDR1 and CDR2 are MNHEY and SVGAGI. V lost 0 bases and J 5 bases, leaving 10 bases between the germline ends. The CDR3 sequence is CASSYSMGVETQYF. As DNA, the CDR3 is TGTGCCAGCAGTTACTCGATGGGGGTCGAGACCCAGTACTTC.

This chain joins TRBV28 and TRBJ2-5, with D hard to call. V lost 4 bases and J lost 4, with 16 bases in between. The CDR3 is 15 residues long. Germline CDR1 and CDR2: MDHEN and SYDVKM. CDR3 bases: TGTGCCAGCAGTTGGGGTCGGACGCAGGCAGAGACCCAGTACTTC. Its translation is CASSWGRTQAETQYF. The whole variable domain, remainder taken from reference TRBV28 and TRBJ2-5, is DVKVTQSSRYLVKRTGEKVFLECVQDMDHENMFWYRQDPGLGLRLIYFSYDVKMKEKGDIPEGYSVSREKKERFSLILESASTNQTSMYLCASSWGRTQAETQYFGPGTRLLVL.

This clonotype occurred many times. CDR3 amino acids: CASSQVFGRAEETQYF. The DNA of the CDR3 is TGTGCCAGCAGCCAAGTCTTCGGGAGGGCCGAGGAGACCCAGTACTTC. This chain links TRBV4-2 with TRBJ2-5, with 8 bases that match TRBD2. Germline assignment: CDR1 LGHNA and CDR2 YNFKEQ. The CDR3 has 16 residues. The V segment lost 1 base and the J segment 5 bases; nucleotides outside the gene matches: 9.

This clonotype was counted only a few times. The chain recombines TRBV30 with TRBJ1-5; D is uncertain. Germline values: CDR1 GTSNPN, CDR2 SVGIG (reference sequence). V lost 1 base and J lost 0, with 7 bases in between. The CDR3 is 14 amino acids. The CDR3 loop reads CAWSEGYSNQPQHF. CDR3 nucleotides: TGTGCCTGGAGTGAAGGGTATAGCAATCAGCCCCAGCATTTT.